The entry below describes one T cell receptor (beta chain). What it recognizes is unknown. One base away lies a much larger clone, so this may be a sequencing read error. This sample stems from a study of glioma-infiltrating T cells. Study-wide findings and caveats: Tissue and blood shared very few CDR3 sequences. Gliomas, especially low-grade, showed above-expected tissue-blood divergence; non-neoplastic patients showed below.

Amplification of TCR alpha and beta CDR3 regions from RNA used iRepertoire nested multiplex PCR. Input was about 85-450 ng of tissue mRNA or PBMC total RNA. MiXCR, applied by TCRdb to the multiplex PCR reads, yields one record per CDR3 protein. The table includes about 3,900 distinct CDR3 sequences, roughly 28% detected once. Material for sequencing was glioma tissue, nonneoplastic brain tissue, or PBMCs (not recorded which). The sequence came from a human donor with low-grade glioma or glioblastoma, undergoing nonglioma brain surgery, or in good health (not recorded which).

This CDR3 is CASSGTEARGAETFF. In nucleotides, the CDR3 is TGTGCCAGCAGCGGGACAGAAGCACGAGGGGCTGAAACTTTCTTT. The chain has TRBV7-9 and TRBJ1-1, with 7 bases identical to TRBD1. Per the germline V gene, CDR1 is SEHNR and CDR2 is FQNEAQ (reference sequence). This CDR3 contains 15 residues.